The clone carrying this T cell receptor beta chain was recorded many times. This record belongs to a study of T cells in Graves' hyperthyroidism and ophthalmopathy. In the study overall: Peripheral blood was taken when the disease was first diagnosed, before any treatment began.

The hyperthyroidism was newly diagnosed and had lasted under 2 months; the patients were aged 18 to 65. The authors took PBMCs from 7.5 to 10 ml fresh peripheral blood. There were TCR beta CDR3 regions amplified from RNA transcripts. Carried out on the TCR CDR3, a first-round RT-PCR used the HTBI primer set. TCRdb re-derived calls from the multiplex PCR reads in MiXCR, one entry per CDR3 protein. The sample shows a few hundred thousand distinct CDR3 sequences, about 18% of them seen only once. Looked up from germline, CDR1 is SNHLY and CDR2 is FYNNEI. After removal of 5 bases from V and 11 bases from J, the junction contained 13 bases not matched to a gene. The CDR3 extends over 14 amino acids.

Sequences were obtained from blood. The sequence came from a man between 40 and 49 years old with Graves' hyperthyroidism. The V call is TRBV2, the J call TRBJ1-2, with 8 bases fitting TRBD1. The CDR3 protein is CASSPPGQVLRYTF. The CDR3 DNA reads as TGTGCCAGCAGTCCCCCGGGACAGGTACTAAGGTACACCTTC.